Listed below are T cell receptor beta chains from one sample, sequenced in a study of T cell responses to AZD1222 COVID-19 vaccine. Profiling relied on immunoSEQ multiplex PCR, and the TCRdb table lists in-frame clones only, not all of them. The sample has about 110,000 clones, about 90% seen once; the top ten hold roughly 8%. Sample: peripheral blood, taken 28 days after the second AZD1222 dose. These receptors originate from an adult who received the AZD1222 COVID-19 vaccine. Each CDR3 is given with its conserved first and last residue. Fields, in order: V gene, D gene, CDR3 protein. The D gene is left open where the match is weak.

>TRBV20-1|.
CSASGTGSAYGYTF
>TRBV15|TRBD1
CATSRPSGQGYTGELFF
>TRBV5-4|.
CASSPPGIQETQYF
>TRBV7-9|.
CASSLAGQLDFSYEQYF
>TRBV6-5|.
CASSYSSRGTYGYTF
>TRBV27|.
CASGATYEQYF
>TRBV10-3|.
CAISESGRGEGGENGYTF
>TRBV13|.
CASSLRGFNAGELFF
>TRBV7-6|TRBD2
CASSLEVGGAGQETQYF
>TRBV10-3|.
CAISESVYRVSTGELFF
>TRBV7-2|.
CASSLGTGRSGANVLTF
>TRBV10-3|.
CAISESGPEKLFF
>TRBV30|TRBD1
CAWSITGGGEQYF
>TRBV10-3|.
CAISESTGTGEKLFF
>TRBV3-1/TRBV3-2|.
CASSQVSLSSNYGYTF
>TRBV7-6|.
CASSLGAAGTKPYEQYF
>TRBV20-1|TRBD2
CSASAGGNYNEQFF
>TRBV2|.
CATDQGPGSPLHF
>TRBV6-5|.
CASMSFGELFF
>TRBV29-1|.
CSVPGTNGYTF
>TRBV24-1|TRBD1
CATSDPGTGEEKLFF
>TRBV3-1/TRBV3-2|TRBD2
CASSLGTSGQETQYF
>TRBV19|.
CASTFGEVLNTEAFF
>TRBV7-2|.
CASSLEVLGWMGYTF
>TRBV30|TRBD1
CAWRAGQGSSGANVLTF
>TRBV11-2|TRBD1
CASSRDRGPPRAEAFF
>TRBV19|.
CASTGTAYNEQFF
>TRBV7-9|TRBD1
CASSLGQVMQETQYF
>TRBV5-1|.
CASSGGDFPRGNEQFF
>TRBV18|.
CASSPTDAEAFF
>TRBV27|TRBD2
CASSSGTSGSTDTQYF
>TRBV6-2/TRBV6-3|TRBD1
CASSYSDRGPLEQYF
>TRBV20-1|.
CSAERDEKLFF
>TRBV19|.
CASSHRDQPQHF
>TRBV11-2|.
CASTPPGPHTEAFF
>TRBV27|TRBD1
CASRDRSSYNEQFF
>TRBV1|.
CTSSQFAHVIGFYNEQFF
>TRBV7-2|TRBD2
CARRTAGAISGANVLTF
>TRBV3-1/TRBV3-2|.
CASSQDWSPYEQYF
>TRBV7-3|.
CASSLMAEGTEAFF
>TRBV5-1|TRBD1
CASSLAPSGQGAEQYF
>TRBV5-1|.
CASSLGVGLDVSTDTQYF
>TRBV4-1|.
CASSQVGTGRRAGYTF
>TRBV28|.
CASSLRGPATNEKLFF
>TRBV4-1|TRBD1
CASSQDRGQGDIATQPQHF
>TRBV5-1|TRBD2
CASSLERGGLDTQYF
>TRBV6-2/TRBV6-3|.
CASSDVGRGGAFF
>TRBV9|.
CASSVDGIRGSNTEAFF
>TRBV9|.
CASSVVGRNGYTF